This T cell receptor beta chain was observed in a study of T cell responses to AZD1222 COVID-19 vaccine. This CDR3 region has 12 residues. V shed 3 bases and J shed 11 bases, with 13 bases lying between them. The germline gives CDR1 LNHDA, CDR2 SQIVND (reference sequence). About this clone itself: Antigen: not known.

The protocol was immunoSEQ multiplex PCR, while the TCRdb copy is restricted to in-frame clones and leaves out a portion. In the table there are about 140,000 clones, roughly 92% of which are singletons. Study-wide results and caveats: CD4 TCRs linked to vaccination spanned spike, dominating at 160-218 and 743-854. The study identified only five to seven AZD1222 recipients as seropositive at baseline. Donors, mostly white British, included more females; clonal diversity was possibly underestimated.

This TCR was sampled from an adult who received the AZD1222 COVID-19 vaccine. V usage is TRBV19 and J usage is TRBJ1-1; weak D call: TRBD1 (6 bases). Sequencing used peripheral blood, obtained 28 days after the second AZD1222 dose. CDR3: CASSMSGASAFF. CDR3 bases: TGTGCCAGTAGTATGTCGGGGGCCAGTGCTTTCTTT.